Each of the 26 T cell receptor beta chains below was sequenced from the same sample in a study of T cell repertoires in ileal Crohn's disease. Before sorting, lamina propria lymphocytes were separated from surgical specimens by density gradient. Data came from immunoSEQ multiplex PCR; TCRdb stores just in-frame clones and leaves some out. There are approximately 5,700 clones in the sample; approximately 90% occur only once, and approximately 0.84% lies in the top ten. The sequenced sample consisted of CD4+ T cells from ileum. The receptor set was obtained from an adult with Crohn's disease. Some clones in this sample may be carry-over from other donors' samples.

V usage is TRBV2 and J usage is TRBJ2-3; no clear D gene. Germline values: CDR1 SNHLY, CDR2 FYNNEI. The V end was cut by 8 bases, the J end by 3 bases, with 9 bases between. CDR3 length: 12 amino acids. The CDR3 reads CASRQDTDTQYF. The DNA of the CDR3 is TGTGCCAGCCGGCAGGATACAGATACGCAGTATTTT.

The gene calls are TRBV5-4 and TRBJ2-3; perhaps TRBD1 as D (5 bases). V was shortened by 5 bases and J by 0 bases, with 10 bases between the two germline ends. Germline CDR1 is SGHNT and CDR2 is YYREEE (reference sequence). There are 14 residues in the CDR3. This chain's CDR3 is CASSYRQSTDTQYF. The CDR3, as DNA: TGTGCCAGCAGTTACCGACAGAGCACAGATACGCAGTATTTT.

This chain links TRBV27 with TRBJ2-1, with 9 bases matching TRBD1. Germline V CDR1 and CDR2: MNHEY, SMNVEV (reference sequence). CDR3 length: 16 amino acids. The V segment lost 5 bases and the J segment 6 bases; nucleotides outside the gene matches: 11. The CDR3 sequence: CASSNLRGTGSNEQFF. CDR3 bases: TGTGCCAGCAGTAACCTACGAGGGACAGGGTCCAATGAGCAGTTCTTC.

The chain joins TRBV2 to TRBJ2-5; 9 bases line up with TRBD1. The germline V gene encodes CDR1 SNHLY and CDR2 FYNNEI. The CDR3 extends over 15 amino acids. V lost 6 bases, J lost 4 bases, and 9 bases stayed unmatched. CDR3 nucleotides: TGTGCCAGCAGATCCAGGACAGGGGCCGTAGAGACCCAGTACTTC. Its protein product is CASRSRTGAVETQYF.

This chain joins TRBV5-1 and TRBJ2-7; 12 nucleotides match TRBD2. The V gene end was trimmed by 1 base and the J gene end by 5 bases; junction bases not matched to a gene: 4. Germline CDR1 reads SGHRS; CDR2 reads YFSETQ. This CDR3 is built from 15 residues. CDR3 in DNA: TGCGCCAGCAGCTTGTCGACTAGCGGGAGAGACGAGCAGTACTTC. This encodes CASSLSTSGRDEQYF.

J is TRBJ2-7 and V is TRBV28; weak D call: TRBD1 (5 bases). There are 15 residues in the CDR3. CDR1 MDHEN and CDR2 SYDVKM come from the germline V gene. V was cut by 5 bases and J by 3 bases, with 17 bases left in between. The CDR3 is CASSRVGSGYYEQYF. DNA for the CDR3: TGTGCCAGCAGTCGTGTCGGGTCAGGGTACTACGAGCAGTACTTC.

The rearrangement uses TRBV5-8 and TRBJ2-1; D might be TRBD2 (6 bases). V was shortened by 0 bases and J by 8 bases, with 15 bases between the two germline ends. Looked up from germline, CDR1 is SGHTS and CDR2 is YDEGEE. This CDR3 region has 15 residues. Written as DNA, the CDR3 is TGTGCCAGCAGCTTGGCCCCGGGAGTGGTCCATGAGCAGTTCTTC. Translated: CASSLAPGVVHEQFF.

This chain uses TRBV11-2 with TRBJ1-6; 12 bases align to TRBD1. The V gene's germline CDR1 is SGHAT and CDR2 FQNNGV. Germline trimming cut 1 base from V and 5 bases from J; bases unmatched to any gene: 9. The CDR3 length is 19 residues. The CDR3 loop reads CASSLVPPGQGAHNSPLHF. DNA of the CDR3: TGTGCCAGCAGCTTAGTACCCCCGGGACAGGGGGCGCATAATTCACCCCTCCACTTT.

V and J are TRBV5-1 and TRBJ2-7, with D possibly being TRBD1 (5 bases). The CDR3 covers 15 residues. Germline CDR1 is SGHRS and CDR2 is YFSETQ. Trimming took off 0 bases at V and 5 bases at J, with 15 bases between the two ends. CDR3 protein: CASSLGPGNINEQYF. The CDR3 nucleotides are TGCGCCAGCAGCTTGGGACCAGGGAATATCAACGAGCAGTACTTC.

This chain links TRBV28 with TRBJ2-1; 8 bases are a match to TRBD2. The CDR3 is made up of 14 amino acids. Per the germline V gene, CDR1 is MDHEN and CDR2 is SYDVKM. V was clipped by 6 bases and J by 8 bases; unmatched bases: 9. This CDR3 is CASSLRTSNDEQFF. CDR3 sequence (DNA): TGTGCCAGCAGCCTAAGGACTAGCAACGATGAGCAGTTCTTC.

This chain joins TRBV29-1 and TRBJ2-3; tentative D call: TRBD1 (6 bases). This CDR3 contains 13 residues. Germline assignment: CDR1 SQVTM and CDR2 ANQGSEA. Trimming pared 7 bases from V and 2 bases from J, leaving 13 bases between. The CDR3 loop is CSGARGNTDTQYF. DNA of the CDR3: TGCAGCGGGGCTAGGGGGAACACAGATACGCAGTATTTT.

CDR3 amino acids: CASSPGLLLGRGTEAFF. As DNA, the CDR3 is TGTGCCAGCTCACCAGGGTTGTTATTGGGGCGAGGCACTGAAGCTTTCTTT. The chain has TRBV18 and TRBJ1-1; TRBD1 is a possible D gene (5 bases). CDR1 is KGHSH and CDR2 is LQKENI in the germline V gene. V was pared by 2 bases and J by 4 bases, with 20 bases between. CDR3 length equals 17 residues.

In this sample, this clone turned up a few times. The V and J genes are TRBV30 and TRBJ2-1; tentative D call: TRBD2 (6 bases). The V end was cut by 4 bases, the J end by 0 bases, with 13 bases between. CDR1 is GTSNPN and CDR2 is SVGIG in the germline V gene (reference sequence). The CDR3 covers 15 residues. CDR3 residues: CAWTSGGGSYNEQFF. CDR3 bases: TGTGCCTGGACCTCCGGGGGAGGCTCCTACAATGAGCAGTTCTTC.

The gene calls are TRBV7-3 and TRBJ2-1; 8 positions match TRBD2. CDR3 size: 17 residues. With 5 bases clipped from V and 3 bases from J, the junction kept 12 bases outside the gene matches. CDR1 and CDR2 from the germline V gene are SGHTA and FQGTGA. CDR3 DNA: TGTGCCAGCAGCCAATCCGGGGCGGGACTAGACTACAATGAGCAGTTCTTC. It yields the protein CASSQSGAGLDYNEQFF.

This chain links TRBV15 with TRBJ2-3, with 9 bases fitting TRBD2. The CDR3 runs to 16 residues. V shed 0 bases, J shed 6 bases, and the junction held 7 bases outside the gene matches. Germline V gene sequence: CDR1 LNHNV, CDR2 YYDKDF (reference sequence). The CDR3 DNA sequence: TGTGCCACCAGCAGAGATCTAATGACTAGCGGTGATACGCAGTATTTT. This gives the protein CATSRDLMTSGDTQYF. The variable domain in full, completed from reference TRBV15 and TRBJ2-3, reads DAMVIQNPRYQVTQFGKPVTLSCSQTLNHNVMYWYQQKSSQAPKLLFHYYDKDFNNEADTPDNFQSRRPNTSFCFLDIRSPGLGDTAMYLCATSRDLMTSGDTQYFGPGTRLTVL.

This clone was counted once. The chain joins TRBV28 to TRBJ1-3, with TRBD1 identical over 9 bases. Per the germline V gene, CDR1 is MDHEN and CDR2 is SYDVKM. The J segment lost 8 bases and the V segment lost 3 bases, leaving 5 bases of the junction unmatched. The CDR3 extends over 14 amino acids. The CDR3 loop reads CASSFPGQGHTIYF. Written as DNA, the CDR3 is TGTGCCAGCAGTTTTCCGGGACAGGGTCACACCATATATTTT.

V usage is TRBV15 and J usage is TRBJ1-1; no firm D call. The CDR3 is made up of 15 amino acids. The germline V gene has CDR1 LNHNV and CDR2 YYDKDF (reference sequence). Trimming removed 8 bases at V and 5 bases at J, with 21 bases between. The chain's CDR3 is CATLPGRPGPTEAFF. CDR3 coding DNA: TGTGCCACCTTACCCGGTCGCCCCGGTCCGACTGAAGCTTTCTTT.

The chain links TRBV4-2 to TRBJ2-7; 13 nucleotides align to TRBD2. CDR1 and CDR2 from the germline V gene are LGHNA and YNFKEQ. The CDR3 length is 16 residues. V shed 2 bases and J 3 bases; nucleotides not matched to a gene: 4. The CDR3 nucleotides are TGTGCCAGCAGCCAAACCGGGACTAGCGGGAACTACGAGCAGTACTTC. Translated: CASSQTGTSGNYEQYF.

The chain recombines TRBV11-3 with TRBJ2-1; D is perhaps TRBD2 (6 bases). The CDR3 runs 15 residues. V lost 5 bases to trimming and J lost 7 bases, with 18 bases between them. Germline CDR1 reads SGHNT; CDR2 reads YENEEA. The CDR3 reads CASSNSWGVGNEQFF. Here the CDR3 DNA reads TGTGCCAGCAGCAATTCGTGGGGGGTGGGTAATGAGCAGTTCTTC.

The chain carries TRBV5-3 and TRBJ2-7; 7 positions match TRBD1. TRBV5-3 is classed as an ORF, of uncertain function. This CDR3 has 17 residues. J lost 2 bases, V lost 5 bases, and 16 bases had no gene match. The CDR3 coding sequence is TGTGCCAGAAGACATAACCGGCCGGGACAGAAAACCTACGAGCAGTACTTC. Its translation is CARRHNRPGQKTYEQYF.

The V call is TRBV5-1, the J call TRBJ2-3, with 13 bases lining up with TRBD2. Germline CDR1 and CDR2: SGHRS and YFSETQ. The CDR3 covers 17 residues. V lost 3 bases and J lost 5; bases outside the gene matches: 9. CDR3: CASSSRTSGGGGDTQYF. CDR3 coding DNA: TGCGCCAGCAGCTCTAGGACTAGCGGGGGAGGTGGAGATACGCAGTATTTT.

This clone is a singleton in its sample. The chain links TRBV19 to TRBJ2-7; 8 positions agree with TRBD2. The CDR3 runs 14 residues. Germline CDR1 and CDR2: LNHDA and SQIVND (reference sequence). The V and J ends lost 9 bases and 3 bases, in that order; junction bases with no gene match: 10. In nucleotides, the CDR3 is TGTGCCAGGACCCAGCCGCGGGGGGACTACGAGCAGTACTTC. It translates to CARTQPRGDYEQYF.

The rearrangement joins TRBV10-3 to TRBJ2-1, with TRBD1 identical over 8 bases. This CDR3 has 14 residues. Losses at the gene ends were 4 bases for V and 6 bases for J; bases not matched to a gene: 5. The germline CDR1 and CDR2 sequences are ENHRY and SYGVKD. The CDR3 sequence: CAISGRTGFNEQFF. The CDR3 DNA follows: TGTGCCATCAGTGGCAGGACAGGGTTCAATGAGCAGTTCTTC.

The V call is TRBV10-2, the J call TRBJ2-5; TRBD2 matches at 13 bases. Germline-derived CDR1 and CDR2 are WSHSY and SAAADI. The junction had 17 bases not matched to a gene; V was cut back by 6 bases and J by 7 bases. The CDR3 has 18 amino acids. CDR3 nucleotide sequence: TGCGCCAGCAGCCCGACTAGCGGGAGGTCCGGTGGTATTGGGACCCAGTACTTC. Residues: CASSPTSGRSGGIGTQYF.

This clone was found once. The chain recombines TRBV27 with TRBJ2-7; 8 bases match TRBD1. The J segment lost 2 bases and the V segment lost 2 bases, leaving 14 bases of the junction unmatched. Germline-derived CDR1 and CDR2 are MNHEY and SMNVEV (reference sequence). CDR3 length equals 18 residues. The CDR3 region is CASSLRPGGAVVPYEQYF. The CDR3 DNA sequence: TGTGCCAGCAGTTTAAGGCCAGGGGGCGCAGTGGTCCCCTACGAGCAGTACTTC.

The V gene is TRBV29-1, the J gene TRBJ2-3, with unresolved D. Trimming left V 8 bases short and J 1 base short, with 10 bases between. Germline V gives CDR1 SQVTM, CDR2 ANQGSEA. The CDR3 spans 12 residues. The CDR3 DNA is TGCAGCTCCCAGGATGGCACAGATACGCAGTATTTT. Protein product: CSSQDGTDTQYF.